This TCR beta chain was recorded in a study of blood T cell repertoires in COVID-19 (dated by TCRdb to 2018 to 2021). About the full investigation: Collaborator samples came from the United States, Italy and Spain and covered acute and convalescent phases of COVID-19. Where available, HLA class I and class II types were taken from metadata supplied by the sample provider and were not determined by assay-based typing. The samples were drawn from two sources: the first 160 participants of the ongoing ImmuneRACE study, and 1,254 subjects contributed by 6 global collaborators. A de-identified subject ID, COVID-19 status, age in years and sex were almost always included in the sample metadata. The material from the prospective study consisted of cDNA or gDNA derived from T cells, B-cell-depleted T cells, or PBMCs. The repertoires were released in a freely available public database meant as a resource for research on the immune response to SARS-CoV-2. Deeply sampled blood TCRbeta repertoires from subjects exposed to, actively infected with, or recovered from COVID-19 were included in the dataset.

Between the V and J ends, shortened by 0 bases and 4 bases respectively, the junction contains 6 bases. The CDR3 runs 13 amino acids, cysteine and phenylalanine included. Only the CDR3 portion is preserved as DNA: 39 bases, with reading frame beginning at the first base. From the germline V gene, CDR1 is MGHRA and CDR2 is YSYEKL. On the study overall, not on this receptor specifically: The quantity of clinical and demographic metadata differed by source and by participant and was supplied without curation.

Collaborating institutions collected whole blood in K2EDTA tubes following their own protocols. Collaborator samples were shipped for TCRbeta analysis as frozen whole blood, isolated PBMCs, or DNA extracted from either sample type. TCRbeta CDR3 regions were amplified from genomic DNA by means of the immunoSEQ Assay, a bias-controlled multiplex PCR. In the paper's pipeline: Nucleated cell counts per sample were estimated from amplification of reference gene primers within the assay. Sequence reads were collapsed and filtered to measure the absolute abundance of every unique TCRbeta CDR3 rearrangement. For each sample, productive Simpson clonality was calculated by taking the square root of Simpson's diversity index across productive rearrangements. Sourced from immuneACCESS, this table was stored by TCRdb with only in-frame sequences that have V and J called. A share of the clones is absent; for the studies checked, an unresolved V gene accounts for under half, and the remainder has no known explanation. V, J and clone size were drawn from that table, and D and trimming were deduced from the DNA. In this sample the table shows about 9,000 clones, around 80% of which occur a single time. The ten largest clones capture around 9.6% of the sample.

Remarks on this clone: The specificity of this receptor is unknown. It has no much larger one-base neighbor in the sample; base qualities were not kept.

The sample consisted of peripheral blood. This sequence uses TRBV4-1 and TRBJ1-2; the D gene remains uncertain. The clonotype comes from a human donor in a cohort sampled during active COVID-19. This receptor carries the CDR3 CASSQESFYGYTF. The DNA sequence reads TGCGCCAGCAGCCAAGAATCCTTCTATGGCTACACCTTC.